This TCR beta chain was recorded in a study of response to subunit inactivated influenza vaccine. The germline V gene encodes CDR1 SGHRS and CDR2 YFSETQ. V was clipped by 4 bases and J by 4 bases; unmatched bases: 8. This CDR3 is 15 amino acids long. TCRdb re-analysed the RT-PCR reads in MiXCR, keeping a single row per CDR3 protein. The sample includes hundreds of thousands of distinct CDR3 sequences, approximately 15% of them seen just once. This chain uses TRBV5-1 with TRBJ2-7; TRBD1 matches 10 bases. Source: CD4+ T cells sorted from PBMCs, taken roughly 24 months after vaccination. The TCR sequence derives from a man aged 50 to 69 who received an inactivated influenza vaccine. The CDR3 reads CASSVQGQGIYEQYF. The CDR3 DNA reads TGCGCCAGCAGCGTCCAGGGACAGGGGATTTACGAGCAGTACTTC.